This T cell receptor beta chain was profiled in a study of blood T cell repertoires in COVID-19. The overall study: COVID-19 samples from acute and convalescent phases originated in the United States, Italy and Spain. T cells, B-cell-depleted T cells, or PBMCs supplied cDNA or gDNA.

The CDR3 loop spans 13 amino acids. Germline V gene lookup returns CDR1 SEHNR and CDR2 FQNEAQ (reference sequence). V was cut by 5 bases and J by 4 bases, with 9 bases left in between. This clone appeared a few times. Original data processing: Estimation of nucleated cell counts relied on the amplification of reference gene primers. The method was immunoSEQ multiplex PCR; TCRdb's version includes in-frame clones alone and lacks a portion of them. V and J calls and clone size come straight from that table; D and trimming were deduced from the DNA. The sample carries more than 150,000 clones, 75% to 85% recorded once.

This sequence joins TRBV7-9 and TRBJ2-1; D is possibly TRBD2 (6 bases). Source material: peripheral blood. The sequence was obtained from a woman aged 80 or over with COVID-19, enrolled during active disease. The CDR3 is CASSRSGYNEQFF. The CDR3 DNA sequence: TGTGCCAGCAGCCGTAGCGGTTACAATGAGCAGTTCTTC.